Detailed here is one TCR beta chain. This sample was included in a study of beta chain features in type 1 diabetes. Germline assignment: CDR1 MNHEY and CDR2 SVGAGI. CDR3 length: 15 residues. With 0 bases removed from V and 4 bases from J, the gap between germline ends came to 13 bases. What was sequenced were expressed TCRB transcripts, since all of the isolated RNA had been reverse transcribed. Produced via immunoSEQ multiplex PCR; TCRdb's table is partial and in-frame only. The sample comprises approximately 340,000 clones, roughly 16% of which are singletons, and under 0.02% rests with the top ten.

The sample was naive CD4+ T cells from blood. The chain combines TRBV6-5 with TRBJ2-7; possibly TRBD2 for D (6 bases). This receptor was identified in a woman aged 18-29 years in good health. CDR3 in DNA: TGTGCCAGCAGTTACTCAGGAGGGGTAGGATACGAGCAGTACTTC. The encoded protein is CASSYSGGVGYEQYF.